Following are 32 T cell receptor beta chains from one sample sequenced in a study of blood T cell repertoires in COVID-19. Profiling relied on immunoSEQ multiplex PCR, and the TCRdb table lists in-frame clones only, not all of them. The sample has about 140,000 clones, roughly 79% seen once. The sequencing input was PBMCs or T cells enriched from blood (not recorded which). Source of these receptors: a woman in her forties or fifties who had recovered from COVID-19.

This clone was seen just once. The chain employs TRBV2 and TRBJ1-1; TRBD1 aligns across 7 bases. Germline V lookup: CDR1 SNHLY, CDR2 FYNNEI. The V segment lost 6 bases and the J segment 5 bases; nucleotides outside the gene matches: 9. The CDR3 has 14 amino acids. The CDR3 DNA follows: TGTGCCAGCAGGAAGGACAGGCGGGCAACTGAAGCTTTCTTT. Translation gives CASRKDRRATEAFF.

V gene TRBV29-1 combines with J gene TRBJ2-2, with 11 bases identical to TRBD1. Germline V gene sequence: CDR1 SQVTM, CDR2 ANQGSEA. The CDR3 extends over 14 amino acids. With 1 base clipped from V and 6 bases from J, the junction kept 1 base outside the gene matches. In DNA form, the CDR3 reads TGCAGCGTTGAAGTGGGACAGGGGGCCGGGGAGCTGTTTTTT. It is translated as CSVEVGQGAGELFF.

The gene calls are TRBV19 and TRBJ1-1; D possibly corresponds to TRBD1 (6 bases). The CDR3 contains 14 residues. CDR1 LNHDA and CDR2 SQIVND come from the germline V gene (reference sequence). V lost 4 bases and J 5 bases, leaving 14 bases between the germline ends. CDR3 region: CASSRTGTGTEAFF. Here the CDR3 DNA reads TGTGCCAGTAGTAGAACAGGGACGGGAACTGAAGCTTTCTTT.

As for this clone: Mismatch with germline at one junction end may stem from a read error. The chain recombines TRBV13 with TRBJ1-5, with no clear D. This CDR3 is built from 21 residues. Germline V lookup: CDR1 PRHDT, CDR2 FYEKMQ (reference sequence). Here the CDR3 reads CASGLGNNLPIGNQRNPSQHF. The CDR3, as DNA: TGTGCCAGCGGCTTAGGGAACAACCTACCGATAGGCAATCAGCGCAACCCGTCCCAGCATTTT.

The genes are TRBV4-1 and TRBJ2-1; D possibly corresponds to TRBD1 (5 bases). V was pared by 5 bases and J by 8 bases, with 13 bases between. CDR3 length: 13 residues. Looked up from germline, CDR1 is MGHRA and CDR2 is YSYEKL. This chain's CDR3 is CASSEPPRDEQFF. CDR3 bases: TGCGCCAGCAGCGAACCACCCAGGGATGAGCAGTTCTTC.

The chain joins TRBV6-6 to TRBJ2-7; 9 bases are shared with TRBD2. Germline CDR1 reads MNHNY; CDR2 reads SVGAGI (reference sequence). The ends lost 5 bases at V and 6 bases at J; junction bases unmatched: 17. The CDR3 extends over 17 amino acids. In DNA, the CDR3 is TGTGCCAGCAGTCGCCTGGGCGGGGGGGCTCAACCCCCCGAGCAGTACTTC. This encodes CASSRLGGGAQPPEQYF.

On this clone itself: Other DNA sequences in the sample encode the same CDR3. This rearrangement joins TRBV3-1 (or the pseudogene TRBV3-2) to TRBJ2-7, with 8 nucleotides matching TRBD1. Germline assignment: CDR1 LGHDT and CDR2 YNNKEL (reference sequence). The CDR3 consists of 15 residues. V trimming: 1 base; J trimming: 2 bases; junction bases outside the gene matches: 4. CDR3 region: CASSQAGTGTYEQYF. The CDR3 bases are TGTGCCAGCAGCCAAGCGGGGACAGGAACCTACGAGCAGTACTTC.

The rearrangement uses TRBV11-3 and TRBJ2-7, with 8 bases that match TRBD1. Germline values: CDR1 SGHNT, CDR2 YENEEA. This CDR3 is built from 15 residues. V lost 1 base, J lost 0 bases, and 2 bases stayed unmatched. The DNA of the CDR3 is TGTGCCAGCAGCTTAGCGGACAGGGCCTCCTACGAGCAGTACTTC. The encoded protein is CASSLADRASYEQYF. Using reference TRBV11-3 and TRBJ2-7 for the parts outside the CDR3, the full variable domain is EAGVVQSPRYKIIEKKQPVAFWCNPISGHNTLYWYLQNLGQGPELLIRYENEEAVDDSQLPKDRFSAERLKGVDSTLKIQPAELGDSAVYLCASSLADRASYEQYFGPGTRLTVT.

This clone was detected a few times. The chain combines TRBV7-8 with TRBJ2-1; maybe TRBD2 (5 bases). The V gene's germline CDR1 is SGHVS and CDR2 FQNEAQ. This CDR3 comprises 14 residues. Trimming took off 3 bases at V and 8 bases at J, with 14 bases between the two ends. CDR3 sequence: CASSLKVGVDEQFF. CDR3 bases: TGTGCCAGCAGCTTGAAAGTCGGGGTCGATGAGCAGTTCTTC.

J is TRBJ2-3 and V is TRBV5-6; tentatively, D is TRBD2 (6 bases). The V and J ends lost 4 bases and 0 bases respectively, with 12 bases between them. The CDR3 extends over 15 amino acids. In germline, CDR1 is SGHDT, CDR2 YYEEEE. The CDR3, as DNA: TGTGCCAGCAGCAATCCGGGACTTAGCACAGATACGCAGTATTTT. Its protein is CASSNPGLSTDTQYF.

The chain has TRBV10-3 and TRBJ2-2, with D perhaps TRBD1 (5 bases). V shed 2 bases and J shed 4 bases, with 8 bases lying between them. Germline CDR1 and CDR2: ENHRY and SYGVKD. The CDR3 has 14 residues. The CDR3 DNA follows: TGTGCCATCAGTGAGAGGGGTAGCACCGGGGAGCTGTTTTTT. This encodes CAISERGSTGELFF.

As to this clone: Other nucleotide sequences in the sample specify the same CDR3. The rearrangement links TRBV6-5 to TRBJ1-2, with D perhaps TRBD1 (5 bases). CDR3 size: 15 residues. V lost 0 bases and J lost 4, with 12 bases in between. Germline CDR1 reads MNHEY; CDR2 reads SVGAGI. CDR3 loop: CASSYSLGGTYGYTF. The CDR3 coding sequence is TGTGCCAGCAGTTACTCTTTGGGGGGGACCTATGGCTACACCTTC.

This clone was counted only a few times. The CDR3 nucleotides read TGTGCCAGCAGCTTAGAGGCCCACCCCTCTACCTATGGCTACACCTTC. It is translated as CASSLEAHPSTYGYTF. The chain recombines TRBV7-3 with TRBJ1-2, with D unclear. CDR3 length: 16 residues. Germline-derived CDR1 and CDR2 are SGHTA and FQGTGA. The ends were cut back, 2 bases at V and 4 bases at J, with 17 bases in the middle.

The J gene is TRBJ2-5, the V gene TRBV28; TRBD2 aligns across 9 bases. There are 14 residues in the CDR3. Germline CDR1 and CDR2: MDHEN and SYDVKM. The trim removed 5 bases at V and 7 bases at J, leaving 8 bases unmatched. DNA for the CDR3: TGTGCCAGCAGTGGGGCTAGCGGGACAGCGACCCAGTACTTC. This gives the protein CASSGASGTATQYF.

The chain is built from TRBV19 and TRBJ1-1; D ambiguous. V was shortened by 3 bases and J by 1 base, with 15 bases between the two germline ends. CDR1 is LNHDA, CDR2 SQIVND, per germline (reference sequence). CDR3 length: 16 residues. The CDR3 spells CASSMSRDKRNTEAFF. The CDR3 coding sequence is TGTGCCAGTAGTATGTCGCGGGATAAGCGGAACACTGAAGCTTTCTTT.

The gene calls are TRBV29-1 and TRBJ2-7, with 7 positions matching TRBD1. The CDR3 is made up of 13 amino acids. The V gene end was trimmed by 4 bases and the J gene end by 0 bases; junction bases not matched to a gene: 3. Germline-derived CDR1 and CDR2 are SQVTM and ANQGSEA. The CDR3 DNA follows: TGCAGCGTTGCCCCAGGGGGCTCCTACGAGCAGTACTTC. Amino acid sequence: CSVAPGGSYEQYF.

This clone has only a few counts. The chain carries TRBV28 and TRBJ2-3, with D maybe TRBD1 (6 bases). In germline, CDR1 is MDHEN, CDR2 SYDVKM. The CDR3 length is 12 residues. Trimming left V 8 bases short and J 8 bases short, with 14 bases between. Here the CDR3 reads CASGQPFFTQYF. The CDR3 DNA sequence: TGTGCCAGCGGACAGCCTTTCTTTACGCAGTATTTT. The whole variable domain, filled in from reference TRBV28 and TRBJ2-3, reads DVKVTQSSRYLVKRTGEKVFLECVQDMDHENMFWYRQDPGLGLRLIYFSYDVKMKEKGDIPEGYSVSREKKERFSLILESASTNQTSMYLCASGQPFFTQYFGPGTRLTVL.

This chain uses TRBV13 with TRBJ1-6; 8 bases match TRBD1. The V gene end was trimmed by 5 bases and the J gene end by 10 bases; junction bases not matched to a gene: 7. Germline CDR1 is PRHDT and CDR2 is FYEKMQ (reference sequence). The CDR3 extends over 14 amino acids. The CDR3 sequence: CASSPGGAGSPLHF. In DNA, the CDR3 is TGTGCCAGCAGCCCAGGGGGCGCCGGATCACCCCTCCACTTT.

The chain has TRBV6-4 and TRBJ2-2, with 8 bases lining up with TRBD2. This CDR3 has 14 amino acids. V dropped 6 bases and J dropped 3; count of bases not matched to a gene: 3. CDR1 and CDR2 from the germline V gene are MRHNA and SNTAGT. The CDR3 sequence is CASSSGGHTGELFF. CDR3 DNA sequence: TGTGCCAGCAGCAGCGGGGGACACACCGGGGAGCTGTTTTTT.

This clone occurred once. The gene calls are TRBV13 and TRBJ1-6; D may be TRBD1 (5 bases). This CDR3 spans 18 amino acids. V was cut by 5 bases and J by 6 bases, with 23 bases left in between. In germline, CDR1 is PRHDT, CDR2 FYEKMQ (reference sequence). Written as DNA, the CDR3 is TGTGCCAGCAGCCCAATAGGTGGGGGGGTATTAGTTAATTCACCCCTCCACTTT. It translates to CASSPIGGGVLVNSPLHF. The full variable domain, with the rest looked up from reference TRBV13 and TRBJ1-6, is AAGVIQSPRHLIKEKRETATLKCYPIPRHDTVYWYQQGPGQDPQFLISFYEKMQSDKGSIPDRFSAQQFSDYHSELNMSSLELGDSALYFCASSPIGGGVLVNSPLHFGNGTRLTVT.

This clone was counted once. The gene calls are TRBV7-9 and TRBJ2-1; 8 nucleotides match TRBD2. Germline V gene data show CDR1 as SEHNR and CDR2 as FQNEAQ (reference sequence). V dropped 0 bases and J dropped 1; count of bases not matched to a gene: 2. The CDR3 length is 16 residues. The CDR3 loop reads CASSLASGKSYNEQFF. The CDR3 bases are TGTGCCAGCAGCTTAGCTAGCGGGAAGTCCTACAATGAGCAGTTCTTC.

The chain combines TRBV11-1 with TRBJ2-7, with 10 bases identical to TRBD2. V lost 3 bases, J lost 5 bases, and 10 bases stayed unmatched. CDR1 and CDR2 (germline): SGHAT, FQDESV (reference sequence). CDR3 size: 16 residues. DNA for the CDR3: TGTGCCAGCAGCTTGTCTCTAGCGGGAGTAAACGACGAGCAGTACTTC. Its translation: CASSLSLAGVNDEQYF.

DNA for the CDR3: TGTGCCAGCAGCTTAGGCGACGGGAGAGGAGAGACCCAGTACTTC. Its translation: CASSLGDGRGETQYF. The gene calls are TRBV7-9 and TRBJ2-5, with a possible D match to TRBD2 (6 bases). V shed 1 base and J shed 4 bases, with 13 bases lying between them. In germline, CDR1 is SEHNR, CDR2 FQNEAQ (reference sequence). This CDR3 spans 15 amino acids.

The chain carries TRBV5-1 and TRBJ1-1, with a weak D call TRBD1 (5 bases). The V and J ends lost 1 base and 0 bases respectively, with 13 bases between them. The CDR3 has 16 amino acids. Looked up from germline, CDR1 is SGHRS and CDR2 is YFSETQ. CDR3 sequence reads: CASSLMAGLMNTEAFF. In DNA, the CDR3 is TGCGCCAGCAGCTTGATGGCAGGGTTAATGAACACTGAAGCTTTCTTT.

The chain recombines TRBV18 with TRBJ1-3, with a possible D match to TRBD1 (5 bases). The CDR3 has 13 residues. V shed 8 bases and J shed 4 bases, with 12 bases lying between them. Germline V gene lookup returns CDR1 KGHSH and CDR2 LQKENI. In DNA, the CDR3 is TGTGCCAGCCTTGGGGCGGACGGAAACACCATATATTTT. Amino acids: CASLGADGNTIYF. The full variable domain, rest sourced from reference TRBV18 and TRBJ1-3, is NAGVMQNPRHLVRRRGQEARLRCSPMKGHSHVYWYRQLPEEGLKFMVYLQKENIIDESGMPKERFSAEFPKEGPSILRIQQVVRGDSAAYFCASLGADGNTIYFGEGSWLTVV.

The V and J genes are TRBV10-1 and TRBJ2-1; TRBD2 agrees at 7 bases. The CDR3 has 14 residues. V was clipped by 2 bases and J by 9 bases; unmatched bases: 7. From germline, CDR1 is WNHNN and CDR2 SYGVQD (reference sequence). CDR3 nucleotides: TGCGCCAGCAGTGAGACTAGCGCCTCCAGTGAGCAGTTCTTC. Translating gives CASSETSASSEQFF.

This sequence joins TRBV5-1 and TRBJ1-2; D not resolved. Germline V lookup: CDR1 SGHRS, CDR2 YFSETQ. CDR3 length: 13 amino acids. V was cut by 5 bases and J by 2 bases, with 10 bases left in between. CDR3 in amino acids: CASRPDINYGYTF. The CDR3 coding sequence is TGCGCCAGCAGGCCCGACATAAACTATGGCTACACCTTC.

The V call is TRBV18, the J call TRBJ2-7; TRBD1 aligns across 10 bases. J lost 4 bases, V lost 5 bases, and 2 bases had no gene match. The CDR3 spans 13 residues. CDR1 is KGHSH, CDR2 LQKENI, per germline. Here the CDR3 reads CASSGTGVYEQYF. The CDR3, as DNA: TGTGCCAGCTCAGGGACAGGGGTGTACGAGCAGTACTTC.

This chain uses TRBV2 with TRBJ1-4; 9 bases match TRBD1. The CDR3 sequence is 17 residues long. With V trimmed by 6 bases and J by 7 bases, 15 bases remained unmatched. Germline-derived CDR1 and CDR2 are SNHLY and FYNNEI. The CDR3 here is CASRHTGTGSYSEKLFF. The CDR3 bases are TGTGCCAGCAGGCACACCGGGACAGGGTCTTATTCTGAAAAACTGTTTTTT.

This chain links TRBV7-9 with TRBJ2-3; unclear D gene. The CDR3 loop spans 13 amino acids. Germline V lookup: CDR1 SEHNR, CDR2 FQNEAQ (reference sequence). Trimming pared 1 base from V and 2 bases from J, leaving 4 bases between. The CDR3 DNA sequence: TGTGCCAGCAGCTTAGAAGCCACAGATACGCAGTATTTT. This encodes CASSLEATDTQYF.

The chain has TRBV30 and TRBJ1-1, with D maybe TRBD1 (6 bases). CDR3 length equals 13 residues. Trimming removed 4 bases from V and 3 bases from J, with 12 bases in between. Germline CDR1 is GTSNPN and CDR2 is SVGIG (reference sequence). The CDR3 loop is CAWTPQGDTEAFF. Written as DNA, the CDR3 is TGTGCCTGGACCCCACAGGGAGACACTGAAGCTTTCTTT.

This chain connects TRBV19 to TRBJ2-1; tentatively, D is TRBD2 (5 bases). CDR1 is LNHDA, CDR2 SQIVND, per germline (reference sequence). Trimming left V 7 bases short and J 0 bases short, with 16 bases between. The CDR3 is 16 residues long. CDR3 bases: TGTGCCAGTACCCCCGGACTCTTTAGCTCCTACAATGAGCAGTTCTTC. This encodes CASTPGLFSSYNEQFF.